Listed here are 6 T cell receptor beta chains from one sample, sequenced in a study of naive and memory T cell subsets. A UMI-containing oligonucleotide was joined by 3' ligation to the TCR cDNA template. The SP2 primer and nested alpha and beta constant region primers amplified ligated cDNA in four rounds. TCRdb passed the 5' RACE reads through MiXCR, listing each CDR3 protein once. This sample has about 62,000 distinct CDR3 sequences, with 8% found just once. The receptors shown here come from a female donor in good health.

The chain links TRBV7-2 to TRBJ1-5; 7 bases are a match to TRBD1. Germline loops: CDR1 SGHTA, CDR2 FQGNSA. This CDR3 has 15 residues. V was clipped by 5 bases and J by 7 bases; unmatched bases: 11. The chain's CDR3 is CASSPIDREDQPQHF. The CDR3 nucleotides read TGTGCCAGCAGCCCGATCGACAGGGAAGACCAGCCCCAGCATTTT.

The chain has TRBV19 and TRBJ2-1, with TRBD2 identical over 14 bases. The V segment lost 4 bases and the J segment 4 bases; nucleotides outside the gene matches: 6. The germline V gene has CDR1 LNHDA and CDR2 SQIVND (reference sequence). This CDR3 spans 17 amino acids. The CDR3 loop reads CASSRTSGGTNYNEQFF. The CDR3, as DNA: TGTGCCAGTAGTAGGACTAGCGGGGGGACAAATTACAATGAGCAGTTCTTC.

This chain joins TRBV27 and TRBJ1-1; weak D call: TRBD1 (5 bases). The CDR3 covers 14 residues. V lost 1 base and J 4 bases, leaving 10 bases between the germline ends. CDR1 is MNHEY, CDR2 SMNVEV, per germline (reference sequence). DNA of the CDR3: TGTGCCAGCAGTTTATACCCCAGGGCCACTGAAGCTTTCTTT. Protein product: CASSLYPRATEAFF.

This clonotype has ten or more counts. The V gene is TRBV6-5, the J gene TRBJ1-1, with D unclear. V shed 4 bases and J shed 1 base, with 13 bases lying between them. From germline, CDR1 is MNHEY and CDR2 SVGAGI. This CDR3 is built from 15 residues. CDR3 loop: CASSSLDVTNTEAFF. Here the CDR3 DNA reads TGTGCCAGCAGTTCCCTGGACGTAACGAACACTGAAGCTTTCTTT.

Written as DNA, the CDR3 is TGTGCCAGCAGAATTGACAGGGGGCAATACGAGCAGTACTTC. It is translated as CASRIDRGQYEQYF. V is TRBV2 and J is TRBJ2-7, with 10 nucleotides matching TRBD1. V gave up 6 bases and J gave up 4 bases; unmatched junction bases: 6. From germline, CDR1 is SNHLY and CDR2 FYNNEI. This CDR3 has 14 residues. Using reference TRBV2 and TRBJ2-7 for the parts outside the CDR3, the full variable domain is EPEVTQTPSHQVTQMGQEVILRCVPISNHLYFYWYRQILGQKVEFLVSFYNNEISEKSEIFDDQFSVERPDGSNFTLKIRSTKLEDSAMYFCASRIDRGQYEQYFGPGTRLTVT.

The V and J genes are TRBV5-1 and TRBJ2-4; tentative D call: TRBD1 (7 bases). V lost 4 bases and J 0 bases, leaving 23 bases between the germline ends. CDR3 size: 19 residues. Per the germline V gene, CDR1 is SGHRS and CDR2 is YFSETQ. CDR3: CASSHLGGQRILAKNIQYF. The CDR3 DNA reads TGCGCCAGCAGCCACCTGGGGGGACAGCGAATATTAGCCAAAAACATTCAGTACTTC.